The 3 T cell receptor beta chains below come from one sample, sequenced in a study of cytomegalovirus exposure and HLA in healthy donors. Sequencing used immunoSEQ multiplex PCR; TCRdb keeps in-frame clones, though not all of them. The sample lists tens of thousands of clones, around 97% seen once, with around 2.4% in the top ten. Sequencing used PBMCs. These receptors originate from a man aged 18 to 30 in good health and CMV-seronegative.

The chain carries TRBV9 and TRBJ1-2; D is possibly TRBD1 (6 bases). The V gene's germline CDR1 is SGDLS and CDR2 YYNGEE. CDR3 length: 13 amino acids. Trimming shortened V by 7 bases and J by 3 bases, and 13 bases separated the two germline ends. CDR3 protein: CASRRDTHYGYTF. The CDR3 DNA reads TGTGCCAGCCGCCGGGACACGCACTATGGCTACACCTTC.

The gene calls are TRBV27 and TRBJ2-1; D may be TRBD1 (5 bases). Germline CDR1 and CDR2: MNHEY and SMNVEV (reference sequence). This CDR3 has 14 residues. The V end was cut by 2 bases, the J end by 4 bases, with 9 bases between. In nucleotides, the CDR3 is TGTGCCAGCAGTTTACCTGACAGTTACAATGAGCAGTTCTTC. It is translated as CASSLPDSYNEQFF.

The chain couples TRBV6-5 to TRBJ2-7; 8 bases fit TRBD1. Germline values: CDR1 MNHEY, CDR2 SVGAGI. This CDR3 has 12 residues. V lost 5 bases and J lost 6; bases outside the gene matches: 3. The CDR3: CASSNGQGEQYF. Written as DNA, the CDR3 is TGTGCCAGCAGTAATGGACAGGGCGAGCAGTACTTC.